The present T cell receptor (beta chain) was sequenced within a study of T cells in tumors after PD-1 blockade. Assay used: immunoSEQ multiplex PCR; TCRdb lists only in-frame clones, some missing. The sample lists around 13,000 clones, nearly 65% occurring once. This CDR3 comprises 16 residues. V gave up 1 base and J gave up 7 bases, with 20 bases separating them. The germline gives CDR1 LGHNA, CDR2 YNFKEQ. This sequence was found in a human donor with cutaneous squamous cell carcinoma. The rearrangement joins TRBV4-2 to TRBJ2-7; D may match TRBD1 or TRBD2 (5 bases each). Sequences were derived from tumor tissue, sampled before anti-PD-1 treatment. The DNA of the CDR3 is TGTGCCAGCAGCCAAGGAGTGAGGGAAGTAGGGGAGGAGCAGTACTTC. Its protein is CASSQGVREVGEEQYF.